The 5 T cell receptor beta chains below all came from one sample that was sequenced in a study of blood T cells in healthy people across ages (dated by TCRdb to the mid-2010s). Library construction relied on 5' RACE. Sequencer: Illumina HiSeq 2500. A second PCR of about 6 to 11 cycles was performed with a sample-barcoded 5' primer and a J-beta primer mix. The raw public data were reprocessed by TCRdb itself: fastp quality trimming at Q25, MiXCR clonotype calling, in-frame beta chains only. Merged by CDR3 protein, the rows form single entries marked with the most common genes and DNA. A total of some 730,000 distinct CDR3 sequences appear in this sample, 22% of them only once. The ten largest account for approximately 20% of the sample. Specimen: blood. The source of these receptors is a man between 65 and 85 years old in good health.

This clonotype showed up just a few times. The chain combines TRBV5-1 with TRBJ2-1; TRBD2 is a possible D gene (5 bases). Germline CDR1 and CDR2: SGHRS and YFSETQ. The CDR3 has 14 amino acids. Trimming pared 5 bases from V and 3 bases from J, leaving 12 bases between. CDR3 loop: CASRLGLVYNEQFF. The CDR3 nucleotides are TGCGCCAGCAGGCTCGGACTGGTCTACAATGAGCAGTTCTTC.

This clonotype was recorded a few times. The chain carries TRBV12-3 or TRBV12-4 and TRBJ2-1; 11 positions agree with TRBD2. The CDR3 covers 14 residues. V was clipped by 3 bases and J by 8 bases; unmatched bases: 3. CDR3 nucleotide sequence: TGTGCCAGCAGTTTGACTAGCGGGACCTATGAGCAGTTCTTC. Encoded protein: CASSLTSGTYEQFF.

This sequence joins TRBV6-1 and TRBJ2-1; D uncertain. V was clipped by 5 bases and J by 2 bases, with 16 bases between them. Germline values: CDR1 MNHNS, CDR2 SASEGT. This CDR3 spans 16 amino acids. In DNA form, the CDR3 reads TGTGCCAGCAGTAGAAAGGTTGCGTCTACCTACAATGAGCAGTTCTTC. Translating gives CASSRKVASTYNEQFF.

The chain uses TRBV20-1 and TRBJ2-2; D uncertain. CDR1 and CDR2 (germline): DFQATT, SNEGSKA (reference sequence). The length of the CDR3 is 11 residues. Trimming cost V 4 bases and J 6 bases, with 6 bases left between them. DNA for the CDR3: TGCAGTGCTAAGGGCCCCGGGGAGCTGTTTTTT. This encodes CSAKGPGELFF.

This CDR3 reads CASSTGTREEQFF. For the CDR3, the DNA is TGTGCCAGTAGTACCGGGACTAGAGAAGAGCAGTTCTTC. The J gene is TRBJ2-1, the V gene TRBV19; 8 bases line up with TRBD2. This CDR3 has 13 amino acids. Losses at the gene ends were 4 bases for V and 10 bases for J; bases not matched to a gene: 6. Germline-derived CDR1 and CDR2 are LNHDA and SQIVND (reference sequence).